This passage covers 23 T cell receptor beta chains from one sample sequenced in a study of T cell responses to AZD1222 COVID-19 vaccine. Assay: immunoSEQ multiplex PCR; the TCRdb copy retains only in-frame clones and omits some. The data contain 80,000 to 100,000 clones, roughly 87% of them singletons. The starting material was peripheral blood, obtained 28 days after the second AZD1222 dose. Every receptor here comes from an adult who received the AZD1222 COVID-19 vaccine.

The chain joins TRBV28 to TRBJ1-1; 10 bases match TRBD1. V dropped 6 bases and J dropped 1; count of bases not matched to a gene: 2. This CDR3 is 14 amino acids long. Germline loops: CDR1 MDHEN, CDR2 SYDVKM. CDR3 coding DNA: TGTGCCAGCAGGACAGGGGGCTGGAACACTGAAGCTTTCTTT. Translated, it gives CASRTGGWNTEAFF.

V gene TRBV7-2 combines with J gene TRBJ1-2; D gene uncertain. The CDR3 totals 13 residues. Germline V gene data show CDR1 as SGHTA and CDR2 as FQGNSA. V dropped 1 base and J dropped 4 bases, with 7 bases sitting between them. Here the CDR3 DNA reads TGTGCCAGCAGCTTAGGGTTTCGCTATGGCTACACCTTC. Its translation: CASSLGFRYGYTF.

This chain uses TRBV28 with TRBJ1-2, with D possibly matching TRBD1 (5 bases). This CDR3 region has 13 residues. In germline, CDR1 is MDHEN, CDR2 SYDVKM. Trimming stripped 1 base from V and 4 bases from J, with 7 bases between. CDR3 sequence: CASSLFGAYGYTF. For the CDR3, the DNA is TGTGCCAGCAGTTTATTTGGGGCCTATGGCTACACCTTC.

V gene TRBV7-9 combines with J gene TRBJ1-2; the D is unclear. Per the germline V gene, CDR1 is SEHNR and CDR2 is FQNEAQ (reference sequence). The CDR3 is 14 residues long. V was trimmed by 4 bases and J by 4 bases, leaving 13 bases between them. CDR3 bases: TGTGCCAGCAGCTCAATCGGGTCACCCTATGGCTACACCTTC. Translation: CASSSIGSPYGYTF.

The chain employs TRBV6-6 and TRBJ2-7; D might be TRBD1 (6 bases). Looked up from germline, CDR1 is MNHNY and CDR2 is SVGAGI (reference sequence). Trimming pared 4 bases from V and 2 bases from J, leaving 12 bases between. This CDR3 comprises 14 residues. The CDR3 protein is CASSWMGATYEQYF. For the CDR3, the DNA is TGTGCCAGCAGTTGGATGGGGGCAACCTACGAGCAGTACTTC.

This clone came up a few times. CDR3 amino acids: CASSPPPGQSSYEQYF. CDR3 nucleotide sequence: TGCGCCAGCAGCCCCCCGCCGGGGCAGAGCTCCTACGAGCAGTACTTC. The chain combines TRBV10-1 with TRBJ2-7; either TRBD1 or TRBD2 may supply D (5 bases each). This CDR3 comprises 16 residues. Germline loops: CDR1 WNHNN, CDR2 SYGVQD (reference sequence). V was pared by 6 bases and J by 0 bases, with 18 bases between.

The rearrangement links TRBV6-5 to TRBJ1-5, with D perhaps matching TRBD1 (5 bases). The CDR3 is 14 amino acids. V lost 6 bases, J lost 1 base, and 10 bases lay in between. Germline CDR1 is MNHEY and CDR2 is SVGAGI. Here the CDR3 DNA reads TGTGCCAGCAGAGGCGGGGGGAGCAATCAGCCCCAGCATTTT. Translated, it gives CASRGGGSNQPQHF.

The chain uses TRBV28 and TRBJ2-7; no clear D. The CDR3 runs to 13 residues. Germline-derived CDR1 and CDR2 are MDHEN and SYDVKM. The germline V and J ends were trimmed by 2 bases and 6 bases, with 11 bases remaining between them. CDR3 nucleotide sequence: TGTGCCAGCAGTTTAGGAGAAACCCGCGAGCAGTACTTC. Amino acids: CASSLGETREQYF.

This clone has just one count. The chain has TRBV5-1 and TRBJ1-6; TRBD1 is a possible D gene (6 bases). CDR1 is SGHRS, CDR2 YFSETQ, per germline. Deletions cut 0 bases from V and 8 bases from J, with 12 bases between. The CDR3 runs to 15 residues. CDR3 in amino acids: CASSLAAQGDSPLHF. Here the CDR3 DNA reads TGCGCCAGCAGCTTGGCCGCACAGGGTGATTCACCCCTCCACTTT.

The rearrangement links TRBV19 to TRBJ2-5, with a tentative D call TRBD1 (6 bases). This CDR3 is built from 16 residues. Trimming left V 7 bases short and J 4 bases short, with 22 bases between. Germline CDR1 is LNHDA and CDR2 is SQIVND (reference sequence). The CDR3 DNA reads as TGTGCCAGTACTCCTCCGGGTGGGGGCAGGGGAGAGACCCAGTACTTC. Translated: CASTPPGGGRGETQYF.

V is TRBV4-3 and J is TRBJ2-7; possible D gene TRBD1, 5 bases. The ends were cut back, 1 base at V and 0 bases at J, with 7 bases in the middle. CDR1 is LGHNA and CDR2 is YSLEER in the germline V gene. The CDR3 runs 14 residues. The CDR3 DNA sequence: TGCGCCAGCAGCCAAGGGGGCAGCTCCTACGAGCAGTACTTC. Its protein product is CASSQGGSSYEQYF.

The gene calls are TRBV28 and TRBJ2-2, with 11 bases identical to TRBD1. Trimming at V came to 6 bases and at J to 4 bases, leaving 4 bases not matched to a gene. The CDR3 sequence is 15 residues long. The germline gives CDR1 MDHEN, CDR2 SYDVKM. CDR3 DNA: TGTGCCAGCAGCATTGGACAGGGGGCCACCGGGGAGCTGTTTTTT. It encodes CASSIGQGATGELFF. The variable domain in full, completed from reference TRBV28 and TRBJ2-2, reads DVKVTQSSRYLVKRTGEKVFLECVQDMDHENMFWYRQDPGLGLRLIYFSYDVKMKEKGDIPEGYSVSREKKERFSLILESASTNQTSMYLCASSIGQGATGELFFGEGSRLTVL.

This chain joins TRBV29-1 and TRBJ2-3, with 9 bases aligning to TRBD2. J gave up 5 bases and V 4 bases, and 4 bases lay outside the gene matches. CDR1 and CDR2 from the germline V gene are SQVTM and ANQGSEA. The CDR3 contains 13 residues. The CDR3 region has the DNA TGCAGCGTTGTAGCGGGGGTGTTAGATACGCAGTATTTT. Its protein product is CSVVAGVLDTQYF.

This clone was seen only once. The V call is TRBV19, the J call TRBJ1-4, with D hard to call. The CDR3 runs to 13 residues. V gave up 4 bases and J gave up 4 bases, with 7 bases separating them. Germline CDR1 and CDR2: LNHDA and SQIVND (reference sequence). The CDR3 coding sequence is TGTGCCAGTAGTAACTGGGTTAATGAAAAACTGTTTTTT. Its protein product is CASSNWVNEKLFF.

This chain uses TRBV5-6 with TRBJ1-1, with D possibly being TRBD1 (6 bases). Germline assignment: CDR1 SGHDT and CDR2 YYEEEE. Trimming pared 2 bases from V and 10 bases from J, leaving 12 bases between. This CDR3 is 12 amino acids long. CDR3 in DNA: TGTGCCAGCAGCTTTAACAGGGTAGGAGCTTTCTTT. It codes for CASSFNRVGAFF. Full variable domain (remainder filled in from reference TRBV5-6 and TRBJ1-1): DAGVTQSPTHLIKTRGQQVTLRCSPKSGHDTVSWYQQALGQGPQFIFQYYEEEERQRGNFPDRFSGHQFPNYSSELNVNALLLGDSALYLCASSFNRVGAFFGQGTRLTVV.

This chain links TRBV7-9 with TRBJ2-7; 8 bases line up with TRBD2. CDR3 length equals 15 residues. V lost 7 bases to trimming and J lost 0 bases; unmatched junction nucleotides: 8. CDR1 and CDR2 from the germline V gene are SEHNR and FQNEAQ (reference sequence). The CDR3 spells CASMGKRGPSYEQYF. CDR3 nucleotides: TGTGCCAGCATGGGCAAGCGGGGGCCCTCCTACGAGCAGTACTTC.

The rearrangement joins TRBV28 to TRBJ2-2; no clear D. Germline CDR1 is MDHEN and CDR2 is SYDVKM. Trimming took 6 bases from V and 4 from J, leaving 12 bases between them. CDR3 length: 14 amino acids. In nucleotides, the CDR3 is TGTGCCAGCAGGGTCAGACCGACCACCGGGGAGCTGTTTTTT. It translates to CASRVRPTTGELFF.

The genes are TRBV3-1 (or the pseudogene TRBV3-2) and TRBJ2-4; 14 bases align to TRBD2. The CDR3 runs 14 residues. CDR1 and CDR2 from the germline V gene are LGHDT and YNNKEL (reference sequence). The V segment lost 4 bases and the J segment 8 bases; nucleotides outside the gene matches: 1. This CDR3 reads CASSLTSGGDIQYF. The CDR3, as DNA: TGTGCCAGCAGCCTGACTAGCGGGGGGGACATTCAGTACTTC.

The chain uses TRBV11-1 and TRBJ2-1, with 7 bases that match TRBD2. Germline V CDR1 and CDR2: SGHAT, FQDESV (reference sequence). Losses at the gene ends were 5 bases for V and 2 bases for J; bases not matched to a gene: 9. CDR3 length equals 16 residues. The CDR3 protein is CASSGEGGDTYNEQFF. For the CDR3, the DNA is TGTGCCAGCAGCGGCGAGGGAGGGGATACCTACAATGAGCAGTTCTTC.

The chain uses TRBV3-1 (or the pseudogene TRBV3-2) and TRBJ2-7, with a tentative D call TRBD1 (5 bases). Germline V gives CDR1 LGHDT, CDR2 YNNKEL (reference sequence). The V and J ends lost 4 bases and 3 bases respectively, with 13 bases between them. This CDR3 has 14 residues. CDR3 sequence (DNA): TGTGCCAGCAGCCCAAGGGAAGGGGACTACGAGCAGTACTTC. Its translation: CASSPREGDYEQYF.

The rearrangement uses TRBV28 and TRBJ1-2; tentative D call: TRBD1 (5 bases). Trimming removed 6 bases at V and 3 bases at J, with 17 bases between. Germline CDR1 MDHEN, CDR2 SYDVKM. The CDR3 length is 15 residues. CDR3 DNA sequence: TGTGCCAGCAGCGTGGGGCAGGGTAGTTACTATGGCTACACCTTC. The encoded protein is CASSVGQGSYYGYTF.

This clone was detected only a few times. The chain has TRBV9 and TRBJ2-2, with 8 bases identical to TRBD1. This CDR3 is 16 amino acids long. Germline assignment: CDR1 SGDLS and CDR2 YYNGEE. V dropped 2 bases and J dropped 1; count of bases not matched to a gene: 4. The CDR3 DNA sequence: TGTGCCAGCAGCGTTCGACAGGGGTTGAACACCGGGGAGCTGTTTTTT. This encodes CASSVRQGLNTGELFF. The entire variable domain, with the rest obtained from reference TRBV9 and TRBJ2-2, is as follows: DSGVTQTPKHLITATGQRVTLRCSPRSGDLSVYWYQQSLDQGLQFLIQYYNGEERAKGNILERFSAQQFPDLHSELNLSSLELGDSALYFCASSVRQGLNTGELFFGEGSRLTVL.

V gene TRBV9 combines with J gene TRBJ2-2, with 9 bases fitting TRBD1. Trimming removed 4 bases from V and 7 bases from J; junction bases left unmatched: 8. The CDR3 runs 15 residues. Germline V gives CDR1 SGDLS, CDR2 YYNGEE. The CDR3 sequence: CASSIPTGGSGELFF. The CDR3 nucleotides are TGTGCCAGCAGCATACCGACAGGGGGGAGCGGGGAGCTGTTTTTT.